The 4 T cell receptor beta chains reported below all come from one sample, sequenced in a study of OX40 agonist ivuxolimab in advanced cancers. Assay used: immunoSEQ multiplex PCR; TCRdb lists only in-frame clones, some missing. The sample lists 7,500 to 10,000 clones; over 55% were seen once. The specimen was CD4+ or CD8+ T cells sorted from blood, collected in a trial of the OX40 agonist ivuxolimab. The receptors come from an adult with an advanced solid tumor such as melanoma, head and neck, liver or kidney cancer.

The genes are TRBV11-2 and TRBJ1-2; the D gene is possibly TRBD1 (6 bases). The CDR3 covers 15 residues. Trimming left V 7 bases short and J 0 bases short, with 15 bases between. The germline CDR1 and CDR2 sequences are SGHAT and FQNNGV. The chain's CDR3 is CASNRGTTSNYGYTF. The CDR3 bases are TGTGCCAGCAACCGGGGGACAACATCTAACTATGGCTACACCTTC.

V usage is TRBV6-5 and J usage is TRBJ1-6; TRBD1 agrees at 7 bases. CDR1 is MNHEY and CDR2 is SVGAGI in the germline V gene. This CDR3 has 14 residues. V dropped 5 bases and J dropped 7; count of bases not matched to a gene: 5. As DNA, the CDR3 is TGTGCCAGCAGTCTGACAGGGAGAAATTCACCCCTCCACTTT. It is translated as CASSLTGRNSPLHF.

The rearrangement links TRBV7-9 to TRBJ1-2, with unresolved D. The CDR3 spans 14 residues. V shed 4 bases and J shed 8 bases, with 17 bases lying between them. Germline assignment: CDR1 SEHNR and CDR2 FQNEAQ (reference sequence). Here the CDR3 reads CASSSALRVTGYTF. The CDR3 DNA follows: TGTGCCAGCAGCTCCGCCTTAAGGGTTACCGGCTACACCTTC. The full variable domain, its missing parts supplied by reference TRBV7-9 and TRBJ1-2, is DTGVSQNPRHKITKRGQNVTFRCDPISEHNRLYWYRQTLGQGPEFLTYFQNEAQLEKSRLLSDRFSAERPKGSFSTLEIQRTEQGDSAMYLCASSSALRVTGYTFGSGTRLTVV.

This clone has just a few counts. The chain has TRBV6-6 and TRBJ2-1; perhaps TRBD2 as D (6 bases). Germline CDR1 reads MNHNY; CDR2 reads SVGAGI (reference sequence). Deletions cut 6 bases from V and 4 bases from J, with 10 bases between. The CDR3 totals 13 residues. The chain's CDR3 is CASSQAGYNEQFF. The CDR3 coding sequence is TGTGCCAGCAGCCAGGCGGGGTACAATGAGCAGTTCTTC.